This T cell receptor (beta chain) was identified during a study of T cell responses to AZD1222 COVID-19 vaccine. About the study: Analysis merged second doses at about 4 or about 12 weeks. Overall study results and limits: Regions 160-218 and 743-854 dominated among vaccine-associated CD4 TCRs spanning spike. Seropositive status at baseline applied to only five to seven AZD1222 recipients.

Concerning this clone: The antigen is unknown.

This CDR3 has 16 residues. The germline gives CDR1 SGHDT, CDR2 YYEEEE. V lost 4 bases, J lost 2 bases, and 7 bases stayed unmatched. The table came from immunoSEQ multiplex PCR; TCRdb's copy has only in-frame clones and leaves some out. Seen here are 95,000 to 150,000 clones, approximately 90% observed once, and the top ten hold more than 2.5%. The sequencing used peripheral blood, collected on day 0 of AZD1222 vaccination. This sequence originates from an adult in good health. The rearrangement joins TRBV5-6 to TRBJ2-2; 8 bases line up with TRBD1. The CDR3, as DNA: TGTGCCAGCAGCCCGGACAGGGACCATAACACCGGGGAGCTGTTTTTT. Protein sequence: CASSPDRDHNTGELFF.